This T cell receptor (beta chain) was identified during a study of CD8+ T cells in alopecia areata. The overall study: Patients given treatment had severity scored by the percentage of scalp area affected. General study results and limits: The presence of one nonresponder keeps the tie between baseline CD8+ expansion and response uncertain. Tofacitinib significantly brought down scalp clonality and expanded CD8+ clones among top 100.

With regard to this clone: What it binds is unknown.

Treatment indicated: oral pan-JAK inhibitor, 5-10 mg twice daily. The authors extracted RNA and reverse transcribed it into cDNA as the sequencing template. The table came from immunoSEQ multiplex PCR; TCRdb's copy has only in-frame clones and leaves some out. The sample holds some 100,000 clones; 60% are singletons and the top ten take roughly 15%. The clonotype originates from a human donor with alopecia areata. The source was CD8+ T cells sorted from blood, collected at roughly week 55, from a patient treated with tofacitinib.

The CDR3 is CASSSGQGSTDTQYF. The CDR3 DNA reads TGTGCCAGTAGTTCAGGACAGGGGAGCACAGATACGCAGTATTTT. The V and J genes are TRBV19 and TRBJ2-3, with TRBD1 identical over 9 bases. CDR1 is LNHDA and CDR2 is SQIVND in the germline V gene (reference sequence). Trimming took 5 bases from V and 0 from J; bases not matched to a gene: 3. This CDR3 region has 15 residues.